This is a list of T cell receptor beta chains from one sample in a study of blood T cell repertoires in COVID-19. Repertoires were generated with immunoSEQ multiplex PCR, while TCRdb's copy carries only in-frame clones and drops some. The table lists 30,000 or so clones, 80% to 90% of them singletons. The specimen sequenced was peripheral blood. These receptors were collected from a woman of 80 years or more with active or convalescent COVID-19. Each CDR3 is given with its conserved first and last residue. The D gene is left open where the match is weak. Rows give clone size only sometimes, using once, few, many, or a class for an expanded clone.

CDR3 DNA: TGTGCCAGCAGCCAAGACGCGGCGGGTTGGGGTGAGCAGTACTTC
CDR3 protein: CASSQDAAGWGEQYF
CDR3 length: 15
D gene: NA
V gene: TRBV3-1/TRBV3-2
J gene: TRBJ2-7
clone size: NA

CDR3 DNA: TGTGCCAGCAGCCGGGAGTCCTACAATGAGCAGTTCTTC
CDR3 protein: CASSRESYNEQFF
CDR3 length: 13
D gene: NA
V gene: TRBV4-2
J gene: TRBJ2-1
clone size: NA

CDR3 DNA: TGCGCCAGCAGCCAAGTATTCGACAGGGACTACGAGCAGTACTTC
CDR3 protein: CASSQVFDRDYEQYF
CDR3 length: 15
D gene: TRBD1
V gene: TRBV4-3
J gene: TRBJ2-7
clone size: NA

CDR3 DNA: TGTGCCAGCAGCGTAGACAGGGAAGATCAGCCCCAGCATTTT
CDR3 protein: CASSVDREDQPQHF
CDR3 length: 14
D gene: NA
V gene: TRBV9
J gene: TRBJ1-5
clone size: NA

CDR3 DNA: TGTGCCAGCTCACCTTACCGACAGGGCGAGGGGACCCAGTACTTC
CDR3 protein: CASSPYRQGEGTQYF
CDR3 length: 15
D gene: TRBD1
V gene: TRBV18
J gene: TRBJ2-5
clone size: NA

CDR3 DNA: TGTGCCAGCAGTTTCCCTGACAGGGGAGGACAGCCCCAGCATTTT
CDR3 protein: CASSFPDRGGQPQHF
CDR3 length: 15
D gene: TRBD1
V gene: TRBV28
J gene: TRBJ1-5
clone size: NA

CDR3 DNA: TGTGCCAGCAGTAGACAGGGCGGTTTGGAAAAACTGTTTTTT
CDR3 protein: CASSRQGGLEKLFF
CDR3 length: 14
D gene: TRBD1
V gene: TRBV2
J gene: TRBJ1-4
clone size: NA

CDR3 DNA: TGTGCCAGCGAGGGGGTCATGAACACCGGGGAGCTGTTTTTT
CDR3 protein: CASEGVMNTGELFF
CDR3 length: 14
D gene: NA
V gene: TRBV2
J gene: TRBJ2-2
clone size: NA

CDR3 DNA: TGTGCCAGCAGCCCAGAGGGGGCGGGATCGAACACTGAAGCTTTCTTT
CDR3 protein: CASSPEGAGSNTEAFF
CDR3 length: 16
D gene: TRBD1
V gene: TRBV5-4
J gene: TRBJ1-1
clone size: NA

CDR3 DNA: TGTGCCAGCAGCGGACAGGGGGCGACCCCCCTCCACTTT
CDR3 protein: CASSGQGATPLHF
CDR3 length: 13
D gene: TRBD1
V gene: TRBV2
J gene: TRBJ1-6
clone size: NA

CDR3 DNA: TGTGCCAGCAGCCCACGGGACAGGGGGGGGTTCGGGGAAAAACTGTTTTTT
CDR3 protein: CASSPRDRGGFGEKLFF
CDR3 length: 17
D gene: TRBD1
V gene: TRBV3-1/TRBV3-2
J gene: TRBJ1-4
clone size: NA

CDR3 DNA: TGTGCCAGCAGTTATGGGGGCCGGGATCGTGTAGCTTTCTTT
CDR3 protein: CASSYGGRDRVAFF
CDR3 length: 14
D gene: NA
V gene: TRBV6-5
J gene: TRBJ1-1
clone size: NA

CDR3 DNA: TGTGCCAGCAGCCCTAGCGGGGTAAACACCGGGGAGCTGTTTTTT
CDR3 protein: CASSPSGVNTGELFF
CDR3 length: 15
D gene: TRBD2
V gene: TRBV7-2
J gene: TRBJ2-2
clone size: NA

CDR3 DNA: TGTGCCAGCAGCCGAGCTCCCGCGGATACGCAGTATTTT
CDR3 protein: CASSRAPADTQYF
CDR3 length: 13
D gene: NA
V gene: TRBV5-4
J gene: TRBJ2-3
clone size: NA

CDR3 DNA: TGTGCCAGCAGCCCGCGGAGGCCGGGGAATGAAAAACTGTTTTTT
CDR3 protein: CASSPRRPGNEKLFF
CDR3 length: 15
D gene: NA
V gene: TRBV11-2
J gene: TRBJ1-4
clone size: NA

CDR3 DNA: TGCGCCAGCAGTCCCGGGACAGGGGGCAGGAACACTGAAGCTTTCTTT
CDR3 protein: CASSPGTGGRNTEAFF
CDR3 length: 16
D gene: TRBD1
V gene: TRBV5-1
J gene: TRBJ1-1
clone size: NA

CDR3 DNA: TGCGCCAGCAGCCCAACCGCTCCGGGACAGAGAAACACCATATATTTT
CDR3 protein: CASSPTAPGQRNTIYF
CDR3 length: 16
D gene: TRBD1
V gene: TRBV5-1
J gene: TRBJ1-3
clone size: NA

CDR3 DNA: TGCAGCGCTAGGCGGGGGGCCGGGCAGCCCCAGCATTTT
CDR3 protein: CSARRGAGQPQHF
CDR3 length: 13
D gene: NA
V gene: TRBV29-1
J gene: TRBJ1-5
clone size: NA

CDR3 DNA: TGTGCCAGCAGCTTGGGACACTCTGGGGCCAACGTCCTGACTTTC
CDR3 protein: CASSLGHSGANVLTF
CDR3 length: 15
D gene: NA
V gene: TRBV5-4
J gene: TRBJ2-6
clone size: NA

CDR3 DNA: TGTGCCAGCTCACCCCCGGGGACAGGGGTCGTCGGGGAGCTGTTTTTT
CDR3 protein: CASSPPGTGVVGELFF
CDR3 length: 16
D gene: TRBD1
V gene: TRBV18
J gene: TRBJ2-2
clone size: NA

CDR3 DNA: TGTGCCAGCAGCCACTCCGGGACAGGGGAAGGAAGCTCCTACGAGCAGTACTTC
CDR3 protein: CASSHSGTGEGSSYEQYF
CDR3 length: 18
D gene: TRBD1
V gene: TRBV3-1/TRBV3-2
J gene: TRBJ2-7
clone size: NA

CDR3 DNA: TGTGCCAGCAGCTTGGGCGGAGATCAGCCCCAGCATTTT
CDR3 protein: CASSLGGDQPQHF
CDR3 length: 13
D gene: NA
V gene: TRBV5-8
J gene: TRBJ1-5
clone size: once

CDR3 DNA: TGCGCCAGCAGCTTAGGAGGGGTCCCTGGCTACACCTTC
CDR3 protein: CASSLGGVPGYTF
CDR3 length: 13
D gene: NA
V gene: TRBV5-1
J gene: TRBJ1-2
clone size: few